This TCR beta chain derives from a study of T-cell reconstitution after alpha-beta-depleted transplantation in children. In this sample, this clonotype turned up many times. Germline assignment: CDR1 SGHTA and CDR2 FQGNSA. The V gene end was trimmed by 6 bases and the J gene end by 1 base; junction bases not matched to a gene: 2. CDR3 length: 15 amino acids. Unique molecular identifiers tagged the TCRbeta library. TCRdb reanalysed the PCR reads using MiXCR and keeps one entry per CDR3 protein. The sample records some 240,000 distinct CDR3 sequences, 9.5% to 15% being singletons. The receptor's source is a human donor who donated a stem cell graft to a child with acute lymphoblastic leukemia. This sequence joins TRBV7-2 and TRBJ2-2, with TRBD1 matching over 10 bases. The sequencing used PBMCs from the stem cell graft donor, collected from the stem cell graft. As DNA, the CDR3 is TGTGCCAGCAGGGGGACAGGGGTGAACACCGGGGAGCTGTTTTTT. Its protein is CASRGTGVNTGELFF.